The 32 T cell receptor beta chains reported below all come from one sample, sequenced in a study of T cell repertoires in cytomegalovirus infection. Using its own MiXCR run on the reads, TCRdb lists one record per CDR3 protein. This table holds roughly 320,000 distinct CDR3 sequences, roughly 9.3% found once. Material: PBMCs. The receptors stem from a human donor in good health (CMV status not recorded). Some clones in this sample may be carry-over from other donors' samples.

This clonotype showed up many times. The chain combines TRBV7-3 with TRBJ2-5, with 8 bases lining up with TRBD1. CDR3 length equals 16 residues. Trimming cost V 0 bases and J 5 bases; bases outside gene matches: 8. Germline CDR1 is SGHTA and CDR2 is FQGTGA. The CDR3 nucleotides are TGTGCCAGCAGCTTAACCCCGACAGGGGTAGGGGAGACCCAGTACTTC. Translating gives CASSLTPTGVGETQYF.

This clonotype was detected a few times. The chain recombines TRBV20-1 with TRBJ2-3; D uncertain. V was cut by 6 bases and J by 2 bases, with 15 bases left in between. In germline, CDR1 is DFQATT, CDR2 SNEGSKA (reference sequence). This CDR3 is built from 14 residues. CDR3 region: CSARPDMNTDTQYF. The CDR3 nucleotides are TGCAGTGCCCGCCCTGACATGAACACAGATACGCAGTATTTT.

The genes are TRBV28 and TRBJ1-1; no clear D gene. Germline assignment: CDR1 MDHEN and CDR2 SYDVKM. V gave up 3 bases and J gave up 10 bases, with 12 bases separating them. The CDR3 is 12 residues long. CDR3 bases: TGTGCCAGCAGTTTGCCCCCCGCGGGAGCTTTCTTT. Protein sequence: CASSLPPAGAFF.

In its sample, this clonotype was seen many times. The CDR3 DNA reads TGTACCGTGTGGCAGCCCCAGCATTTT. This encodes CTVWQPQHF. The chain has TRBV28 and TRBJ1-5; D gene unclear. The germline V gene has CDR1 MDHEN and CDR2 SYDVKM. The CDR3 is made up of 9 amino acids.

This clonotype showed up many times. V usage is TRBV28 and J usage is TRBJ2-2; D possibly corresponds to TRBD2 (6 bases). V was trimmed by 5 bases and J by 5 bases, leaving 18 bases between them. There are 16 residues in the CDR3. Germline values: CDR1 MDHEN, CDR2 SYDVKM. CDR3 coding DNA: TGTGCCAGCAGTAAGATTCCGGGACTGGGGACCGGGGAGCTGTTTTTT. Translating gives CASSKIPGLGTGELFF.

This chain joins TRBV20-1 and TRBJ1-6; D gene ambiguous. From germline, CDR1 is DFQATT and CDR2 SNEGSKA (reference sequence). The CDR3 loop spans 14 amino acids. The V end was cut by 0 bases, the J end by 7 bases, with 10 bases between. The CDR3: CSAREATGNSPLHF. The CDR3 DNA reads TGCAGTGCTAGAGAGGCGACGGGCAATTCACCCCTCCACTTT.

The chain uses TRBV4-1 and TRBJ2-3; 11 nucleotides match TRBD2. Germline values: CDR1 MGHRA, CDR2 YSYEKL. The CDR3 spans 18 residues. The trim removed 3 bases at V and 0 bases at J, leaving 8 bases unmatched. The CDR3 sequence is CASSHTVLAGASTDTQYF. CDR3 bases: TGCGCCAGCAGCCACACCGTACTAGCGGGGGCTAGCACAGATACGCAGTATTTT.

In its sample, this clonotype was seen a few times. The chain employs TRBV29-1 and TRBJ1-1; D gene unclear. Germline V gives CDR1 SQVTM, CDR2 ANQGSEA. CDR3 length: 13 amino acids. V was trimmed by 3 bases and J by 1 base, leaving 9 bases between them. CDR3 region: CSVESGRNTEAFF. The CDR3 DNA reads as TGCAGCGTTGAGTCGGGAAGGAACACTGAAGCTTTCTTT.

V usage is TRBV18 and J usage is TRBJ1-1; D may be TRBD1 (5 bases). Germline-derived CDR1 and CDR2 are KGHSH and LQKENI. The CDR3 consists of 14 residues. Trimming took off 3 bases at V and 4 bases at J, with 12 bases between the two ends. The CDR3 is CASSPSPRGTEAFF. The CDR3 DNA reads as TGTGCCAGCTCACCCAGCCCAAGGGGCACTGAAGCTTTCTTT.

In this sample, this clonotype turned up a few times. This chain connects TRBV7-6 to TRBJ1-2; no definite D call. Trimming took off 2 bases at V and 2 bases at J, with 9 bases between the two ends. This CDR3 comprises 14 residues. Germline V gene lookup returns CDR1 SGHVS and CDR2 FNYEAQ. CDR3 residues: CASSLPMGNYGYTF. The CDR3 nucleotides read TGTGCCAGCAGCTTACCCATGGGCAACTATGGCTACACCTTC.

This rearrangement joins TRBV4-2 to TRBJ1-4; 10 nucleotides match TRBD1. The J segment lost 8 bases and the V segment lost 1 base, leaving 4 bases of the junction unmatched. Germline V lookup: CDR1 LGHNA, CDR2 YNFKEQ. CDR3 length equals 15 residues. CDR3 amino acids: CASSQVGQGNEKLFF. The DNA of the CDR3 is TGTGCCAGCAGCCAAGTGGGACAGGGGAACGAAAAACTGTTTTTT.

There are many counts of this clonotype. The gene calls are TRBV28 and TRBJ2-3; 10 bases line up with TRBD2. The germline V gene encodes CDR1 MDHEN and CDR2 SYDVKM. The CDR3 loop spans 15 amino acids. V lost 6 bases and J lost 4; bases outside the gene matches: 7. The CDR3 spells CASRSGGVGADTQYF. Written as DNA, the CDR3 is TGTGCCAGCAGGAGCGGGGGGGTCGGGGCAGATACGCAGTATTTT.

This clonotype was found many times. The chain employs TRBV7-2 and TRBJ2-5; the D gene is possibly TRBD2 (7 bases). The ends were cut back, 5 bases at V and 5 bases at J, with 18 bases in the middle. CDR1 and CDR2 from the germline V gene are SGHTA and FQGNSA. There are 15 residues in the CDR3. The CDR3 DNA follows: TGTGCCAGCAGCCCCGGGGGCGGGGGCGGGGAGACCCAGTACTTC. Protein product: CASSPGGGGGETQYF.

This clonotype was seen only a few times. The chain couples TRBV10-3 to TRBJ2-1; a weak D match, TRBD1 (6 bases). V lost 4 bases and J 10 bases, leaving 11 bases between the germline ends. CDR1 and CDR2 from the germline V gene are ENHRY and SYGVKD. The CDR3 totals 12 residues. CDR3 amino acids: CAISVEGEEQFF. CDR3 bases: TGTGCCATCAGTGTAGAGGGGGAAGAGCAGTTCTTC.

A remark on this clonotype: Just one base apart from a much larger clone, this may be a read error. The chain carries TRBV20-1 and TRBJ1-1; D unclear. This CDR3 is built from 13 residues. CDR1 is DFQATT, CDR2 SNEGSKA, per germline (reference sequence). CDR3 loop: CNAIPAPATEAFF. CDR3 sequence (DNA): TGCAATGCTATACCCGCCCCAGCCACTGAAGCTTTCTTT.

This clonotype came up a few times. This sequence joins TRBV5-4 and TRBJ1-2, with 8 bases aligning to TRBD1. The trim removed 1 base at V and 4 bases at J, leaving 6 bases unmatched. Germline V gives CDR1 SGHNT, CDR2 YYREEE (reference sequence). CDR3 length equals 15 residues. The CDR3 sequence is CASSLLAGGVYGYTF. CDR3 nucleotides: TGTGCCAGCAGCTTGTTGGCAGGGGGCGTCTATGGCTACACCTTC.

The sample holds many counts of this clonotype. Mismatch with germline at one junction end may stem from a read error. The CDR3 reads CASSPGTANSEAFF. The CDR3 DNA follows: TGTGCCAGCAGCCCCGGGACGGCGAACTCTGAAGCTTTCTTT. The J gene is TRBJ1-1, the V gene TRBV7-3; TRBD1 might be the D (5 bases). CDR3 length: 14 residues. Germline CDR1 SGHTA, CDR2 FQGTGA.

This clonotype was seen once. The rearrangement joins TRBV4-1 to TRBJ2-6; a possible D gene is TRBD1 (6 bases). Looked up from germline, CDR1 is MGHRA and CDR2 is YSYEKL. The CDR3 has 16 residues. V was clipped by 3 bases and J by 0 bases, with 9 bases between them. The CDR3 protein is CASSQQQGSGANVLTF. DNA of the CDR3: TGCGCCAGCAGCCAGCAACAGGGCTCTGGGGCCAACGTCCTGACTTTC.

The V and J genes are TRBV6-6 and TRBJ2-7; 8 nucleotides match TRBD1. The trim removed 5 bases at V and 9 bases at J, leaving 6 bases unmatched. Germline V gives CDR1 MNHNY, CDR2 SVGAGI (reference sequence). The CDR3 runs 12 residues. The CDR3, as DNA: TGTGCCAGCAGTCAAGGACAGGGAGGGCAGTACGTC. Protein: CASSQGQGGQYV.

About this clonotype itself: This may arise from a read error, as a much more abundant clone is one base away. CDR3 residues: CASSPPVGARTTDRQYF. CDR3 nucleotide sequence: TGTGCCAGCTCACCACCGGTAGGGGCAAGGACAACAGATAGGCAGTATTTT. The genes are TRBV18 and TRBJ2-3; tentatively, D is TRBD1 (5 bases). The CDR3 extends over 17 amino acids. CDR1 KGHSH and CDR2 LQKENI come from the germline V gene.

This chain links TRBV14 with TRBJ1-4; 7 bases agree with TRBD1. The CDR3 spans 14 residues. In germline, CDR1 is SGHDN, CDR2 FVKESK. The J segment lost 8 bases and the V segment lost 4 bases, leaving 7 bases of the junction unmatched. CDR3 protein: CASSPGTRGEKLFF. CDR3 bases: TGTGCCAGCAGCCCAGGAACCAGGGGGGAAAAACTGTTTTTT.

There are a few counts of this clonotype. The chain has TRBV6-5 and TRBJ1-2; the D gene is possibly TRBD1 (5 bases). V was shortened by 0 bases and J by 5 bases, with 13 bases between the two germline ends. The CDR3 sequence is 15 residues long. Per germline, CDR1 MNHEY and CDR2 SVGAGI. CDR3: CASSYSSRGAYGYTF. CDR3 sequence (DNA): TGTGCCAGCAGTTACTCGTCTAGGGGAGCGTATGGCTACACCTTC.

This clonotype was detected ten times or more. V usage is TRBV20-1 and J usage is TRBJ2-3, with TRBD2 matching over 10 bases. This CDR3 contains 15 residues. Trimming at V came to 3 bases and at J to 4 bases, leaving 7 bases not matched to a gene. CDR1 is DFQATT and CDR2 is SNEGSKA in the germline V gene (reference sequence). CDR3 in amino acids: CSASPAGGLPDTQYF. CDR3 nucleotides: TGCAGTGCTAGCCCAGCGGGGGGGCTTCCAGATACGCAGTATTTT.

This clonotype was counted many times. The chain carries TRBV7-2 and TRBJ1-3; 11 nucleotides match TRBD1. After removal of 5 bases from V and 2 bases from J, the junction contained 2 bases not matched to a gene. Looked up from germline, CDR1 is SGHTA and CDR2 is FQGNSA. This CDR3 comprises 15 residues. The DNA for the CDR3 is TGTGCCAGCAGCCCGGACAGGGGGCCTGGAAACACCATATATTTT. Its protein product is CASSPDRGPGNTIYF. Variable domain in full (rest from reference TRBV7-2 and TRBJ1-3): GAGVSQSPSNKVTEKGKDVELRCDPISGHTALYWYRQSLGQGLEFLIYFQGNSAPDKSGLPSDRFSAERTGGSVSTLTIQRTQQEDSAVYLCASSPDRGPGNTIYFGEGSWLTVV.

This clonotype has at least ten counts. The genes are TRBV6-5 and TRBJ2-2; D is unresolved. Germline assignment: CDR1 MNHEY and CDR2 SVGAGI. V dropped 0 bases and J dropped 4 bases, with 9 bases sitting between them. CDR3 length equals 15 residues. In DNA form, the CDR3 reads TGTGCCAGCAGTTACTCGTCATCGGGCACCGGGGAGCTGTTTTTT. Translation gives CASSYSSSGTGELFF.

The rearrangement uses TRBV11-2 and TRBJ1-1, with D tentatively TRBD1 (6 bases). V lost 7 bases, J lost 6 bases, and 21 bases lay in between. Germline V CDR1 and CDR2: SGHAT, FQNNGV. There are 15 residues in the CDR3. The CDR3 nucleotides read TGTGCCAGCACCCGAGTCTGGAACAGGGAGCCTGAAGCTTTCTTT. Protein: CASTRVWNREPEAFF.

This chain uses TRBV7-9 with TRBJ1-6, with D perhaps matching TRBD1 (5 bases). Germline CDR1 and CDR2: SEHNR and FQNEAQ (reference sequence). The CDR3 covers 15 residues. The germline V and J ends were trimmed by 5 bases and 10 bases, with 18 bases remaining between them. In DNA form, the CDR3 reads TGTGCCAGCAGCCTGAAGACCTTGGGGGGATCACCCCTCCACTTT. It is translated as CASSLKTLGGSPLHF. The full variable domain, completed using reference TRBV7-9 and TRBJ1-6, is DTGVSQNPRHKITKRGQNVTFRCDPISEHNRLYWYRQTLGQGPEFLTYFQNEAQLEKSRLLSDRFSAERPKGSFSTLEIQRTEQGDSAMYLCASSLKTLGGSPLHFGNGTRLTVT.

This clonotype was picked up many times. The J gene is TRBJ2-7, the V gene TRBV14; 7 nucleotides match TRBD1. The CDR3 loop spans 13 amino acids. Looked up from germline, CDR1 is SGHDN and CDR2 is FVKESK. With V trimmed by 6 bases and J by 4 bases, 6 bases remained unmatched. The CDR3 DNA sequence: TGTGCCAGCAGAGCCGACAGGGAATACGAGCAGTACGTC. Translated: CASRADREYEQYV.

This chain connects TRBV18 to TRBJ1-5, with D tentatively TRBD1 (6 bases). Germline CDR1 reads KGHSH; CDR2 reads LQKENI. Trimming took 3 bases from V and 5 from J, leaving 8 bases between them. CDR3 size: 13 residues. CDR3 loop: CASSPRTDQPQHF. The DNA of the CDR3 is TGTGCCAGCTCACCCCGGACAGATCAGCCCCAGCATTTT.

This clonotype was counted between two and nine times. CDR3 in DNA: TGCAGTGCTAGAGAAGGATCGGGGAATGAAAAACTGTTTTTT. It encodes CSAREGSGNEKLFF. This chain connects TRBV20-1 to TRBJ1-4; no firm D call. With 0 bases removed from V and 5 bases from J, the gap between germline ends came to 10 bases. Germline V lookup: CDR1 DFQATT, CDR2 SNEGSKA (reference sequence). The CDR3 is 14 amino acids.

Ten or more counts support this clonotype. The genes are TRBV12-3 or TRBV12-4 and TRBJ1-4; possible D gene TRBD1, 5 bases. The CDR3 is 12 residues long. Trimming shortened V by 4 bases and J by 7 bases, and 7 bases separated the two germline ends. In DNA form, the CDR3 reads TGTGCCAGCAGTTCAGGGAGTGAAAAACTGTTTTTT. Its protein product is CASSSGSEKLFF.

This clonotype was counted many times. The chain uses TRBV28 and TRBJ2-3; 7 bases map to TRBD2. The CDR3 extends over 15 amino acids. In germline, CDR1 is MDHEN, CDR2 SYDVKM. Unmatched junction bases numbered 12, after V lost 6 bases and J lost 6 bases. The CDR3 DNA reads TGTGCCAGCAGCATTCCGGGGCGGGGGTCGGATACGCAGTATTTT. As protein: CASSIPGRGSDTQYF.